This TCR beta chain was captured by sequencing in a study of blood T cell repertoires in COVID-19. Study overall: Acute-phase and convalescent COVID-19 samples originated in the United States, Italy and Spain. Sample material is recorded as cDNA or gDNA derived from T cells, B-cell-depleted T cells, or PBMCs.

This CDR3 is 13 amino acids long. The germline V gene encodes CDR1 MNHEY and CDR2 SVGAGI. Trimming stripped 8 bases from V and 4 bases from J, with 14 bases between. In the authors' workflow: Scientists estimated how many nucleated cells there were by amplifying reference gene primers. The data were produced by immunoSEQ multiplex PCR, yet TCRdb's version contains in-frame clones alone and is incomplete. That table is the source of V, J and clone size, and D and trimming were worked out from the DNA. This sample yields some 110,000 clones, of which 87% are seen a single time; less than 9.5% belongs to the top ten.

The V call is TRBV6-5, the J call TRBJ1-1; D uncertain. Sequenced sample: peripheral blood. The source of this sequence is a human donor in a cohort sampled during active COVID-19. CDR3 loop: CASHPGEATEAFF. DNA of the CDR3: TGTGCCAGCCACCCGGGAGAGGCCACTGAAGCTTTCTTT.